The 22 T cell receptor beta chains below all came from one sample that was sequenced in a study of response to subunit inactivated influenza vaccine. MiXCR, applied by TCRdb to the RT-PCR reads, yields one record per CDR3 protein. The sample shows 650,000 or so distinct CDR3 sequences, around 15% of them seen only once. The sample here was PBMCs from blood, taken 14 to 15 days before vaccination. The receptors stem from a man in his fifties who received an inactivated influenza vaccine.

This chain uses TRBV20-1 with TRBJ2-5; D might be TRBD1 or TRBD2, each matching 6 bases. The CDR3 contains 15 residues. V was cut by 3 bases and J by 5 bases, with 19 bases left in between. Germline V gives CDR1 DFQATT, CDR2 SNEGSKA (reference sequence). CDR3 sequence: CSASRRGTSGETQYF. The CDR3 coding sequence is TGCAGTGCTAGTAGACGGGGGACAAGCGGGGAGACCCAGTACTTC.

This clonotype has ten or more counts. V gene TRBV5-1 combines with J gene TRBJ1-1; unclear D gene. Germline CDR1 reads SGHRS; CDR2 reads YFSETQ. The CDR3 runs to 13 residues. V dropped 0 bases and J dropped 7 bases, with 10 bases sitting between them. The CDR3 reads CASSLELGGEAFF. The CDR3 nucleotides are TGCGCCAGCAGCTTGGAGTTGGGCGGTGAAGCTTTCTTT.

This clonotype was seen more than once but under ten times. The chain joins TRBV11-2 to TRBJ1-2; D remains unclear. Germline CDR1 is SGHAT and CDR2 is FQNNGV. This CDR3 has 14 amino acids. Trimming took off 3 bases at V and 0 bases at J, with 8 bases between the two ends. The CDR3 sequence: CASSLTVSNYGYTF. As DNA, the CDR3 is TGTGCCAGCAGCTTGACGGTTTCTAACTATGGCTACACCTTC.

This clonotype turned up a few times. This chain joins TRBV5-5 and TRBJ2-1; 7 positions match TRBD2. CDR1 is SGHKS and CDR2 is YYEKEE in the germline V gene (reference sequence). This CDR3 comprises 16 residues. V lost 4 bases to trimming and J lost 4 bases; unmatched junction nucleotides: 11. CDR3 sequence (DNA): TGTGCCAGCAGCCCGCGCCGACTAGCCGAATACAATGAGCAGTTCTTC. It codes for CASSPRRLAEYNEQFF.

This clonotype occurred a few times. This chain connects TRBV6-1 to TRBJ2-7; D may correspond to TRBD1 or TRBD2 (5 bases each). The V gene lost 2 bases and the J gene lost 1 base, with 21 bases spanning the gap. This CDR3 has 18 amino acids. Per the germline V gene, CDR1 is MNHNS and CDR2 is SASEGT. The CDR3 bases are TGTGCCAGCAGTGAAAGGAAAGCATTTCTGGGGGAGTCCTACGAGCAGTACTTC. Residues: CASSERKAFLGESYEQYF.

This sequence joins TRBV27 and TRBJ1-2; no clear D gene. Germline-derived CDR1 and CDR2 are MNHEY and SMNVEV (reference sequence). CDR3 length equals 13 residues. Trimming stripped 2 bases from V and 8 bases from J, with 12 bases between. This CDR3 is CASSLKGFGGYTF. The CDR3, as DNA: TGTGCCAGCAGTTTAAAGGGATTTGGGGGCTACACCTTC.

This clonotype has only a few counts. The chain employs TRBV27 and TRBJ1-1; weak D call: TRBD1 (6 bases). CDR3 length: 15 amino acids. The V and J ends lost 6 bases and 1 base respectively, with 15 bases between them. Per germline, CDR1 MNHEY and CDR2 SMNVEV (reference sequence). CDR3 region: CASRIISTGNTEAFF. The CDR3 DNA is TGTGCCAGCAGGATTATATCGACAGGGAACACTGAAGCTTTCTTT.

This clonotype was observed a few times. The chain links TRBV5-1 to TRBJ2-3; no firm D call. The length of the CDR3 is 13 residues. V was trimmed by 1 base and J by 10 bases, leaving 13 bases between them. CDR1 and CDR2 (germline): SGHRS, YFSETQ. The CDR3 protein is CASSLSTVEAQYF. CDR3 sequence (DNA): TGCGCCAGCAGCTTGTCCACGGTCGAGGCGCAGTATTTT.

This clonotype was seen repeatedly, ten times or more. V and J are TRBV20-1 and TRBJ2-7; 14 positions match TRBD2. The V and J ends lost 3 bases and 2 bases, in that order; junction bases with no gene match: 9. This CDR3 region has 17 residues. Germline CDR1 DFQATT, CDR2 SNEGSKA (reference sequence). The chain's CDR3 is CSASKPTSGGGPYEQYF. The CDR3 coding sequence is TGCAGTGCTAGTAAGCCGACTAGCGGGGGGGGGCCCTACGAGCAGTACTTC.

V usage is TRBV29-1 and J usage is TRBJ1-5; 7 bases fit TRBD1. With 3 bases clipped from V and 4 bases from J, the junction kept 3 bases outside the gene matches. The germline V gene encodes CDR1 SQVTM and CDR2 ANQGSEA. This CDR3 spans 13 amino acids. CDR3 DNA: TGCAGCGTTGAGGGGACAGCAAATCAGCCCCAGCATTTT. Protein product: CSVEGTANQPQHF. The full variable domain, rest sourced from reference TRBV29-1 and TRBJ1-5, is SAVISQKPSRDICQRGTSLTIQCQVDSQVTMMFWYRQQPGQSLTLIATANQGSEATYESGFVIDKFPISRPNLTFSTLTVSNMSPEDSSIYLCSVEGTANQPQHFGDGTRLSIL.

This clonotype was counted a few times. The rearrangement uses TRBV12-3 or TRBV12-4 and TRBJ2-5; 12 bases fit TRBD2. The CDR3 is made up of 16 amino acids. The V gene end was trimmed by 4 bases and the J gene end by 5 bases; junction bases not matched to a gene: 8. CDR3 sequence: CASSWALTSGSETQYF. The CDR3 region has the DNA TGTGCCAGCAGTTGGGCGCTGACTAGCGGGAGCGAGACCCAGTACTTC.

The V call is TRBV25-1, the J call TRBJ2-7; D remains unclear. The ends were cut back, 3 bases at V and 5 bases at J, with 11 bases in the middle. Germline CDR1 and CDR2: MGHDK and SYGVNS. This CDR3 is built from 13 residues. The CDR3: CASSETGLDEQYF. Written as DNA, the CDR3 is TGTGCCAGCAGTGAGACCGGGCTCGACGAGCAGTACTTC.

This clonotype was counted only a few times. The V gene is TRBV10-2, the J gene TRBJ1-1, with a tentative D call TRBD1 (6 bases). V dropped 10 bases and J dropped 4 bases, with 13 bases sitting between them. Germline values: CDR1 WSHSY, CDR2 SAAADI. CDR3 size: 12 residues. The CDR3 DNA follows: TGCGCCACCCGGACAGTGGGCACTGAAGCTTTCTTT. Amino acid sequence: CATRTVGTEAFF.

This clonotype was seen more than once but under ten times. The chain has TRBV28 and TRBJ2-1; D is unresolved. The CDR3 consists of 14 residues. Per the germline V gene, CDR1 is MDHEN and CDR2 is SYDVKM. V was cut by 2 bases and J by 2 bases, with 7 bases left in between. The CDR3 loop is CASSLGRTYNEQFF. CDR3 DNA: TGTGCCAGCAGTTTAGGAAGGACCTACAATGAGCAGTTCTTC.

This clonotype was observed a few times. The chain is built from TRBV5-1 and TRBJ2-7, with TRBD1 matching 10 bases. The V and J ends lost 3 bases and 5 bases, in that order; junction bases with no gene match: 5. The CDR3 runs to 14 residues. Germline lookup yields CDR1 SGHRS and CDR2 YFSETQ. The CDR3 spells CASSSGQGPNEQYF. CDR3 coding DNA: TGCGCCAGCAGCTCGGGACAGGGGCCCAACGAGCAGTACTTC.

This clonotype was found a few times. V is TRBV5-1 and J is TRBJ2-7; D may be TRBD2 (6 bases). The V end was cut by 5 bases, the J end by 6 bases, with 18 bases between. CDR3 size: 14 residues. Germline V gene data show CDR1 as SGHRS and CDR2 as YFSETQ. The chain's CDR3 is CASRTGTANLEQYF. The CDR3 DNA reads TGCGCCAGCAGGACCGGGACTGCCAATCTCGAGCAGTACTTC.

This clonotype was observed a handful of times. The chain recombines TRBV27 with TRBJ2-7; D may be TRBD1 or TRBD2 (5 bases each). The ends were cut back, 9 bases at V and 0 bases at J, with 21 bases in the middle. Germline V CDR1 and CDR2: MNHEY, SMNVEV (reference sequence). This CDR3 spans 16 amino acids. The DNA of the CDR3 is TGTGCCAGGAGGAGGACACGGGAAGAATTCTCCTACGAGCAGTACTTC. Amino acid sequence: CARRRTREEFSYEQYF.

The chain couples TRBV20-1 to TRBJ2-7; D may be TRBD1 (5 bases). Germline V CDR1 and CDR2: DFQATT, SNEGSKA (reference sequence). The CDR3 extends over 15 amino acids. V lost 3 bases and J 5 bases, leaving 20 bases between the germline ends. The CDR3 DNA sequence: TGCAGTGCTAGTCTCCGTGGGGCCTGGGAAAACGAGCAGTACTTC. This sequence encodes CSASLRGAWENEQYF.

CDR3 DNA: TGTGCCAGCAGCCACCGGGGGGCACGGGACACAGATACGCAGTATTTT. Translation gives CASSHRGARDTDTQYF. The rearrangement uses TRBV28 and TRBJ2-3; perhaps TRBD2 as D (7 bases). The V and J ends lost 6 bases and 2 bases respectively, with 18 bases between them. The germline V gene encodes CDR1 MDHEN and CDR2 SYDVKM. The CDR3 is 16 amino acids.

This sequence joins TRBV4-2 and TRBJ2-3; 10 bases map to TRBD2. From germline, CDR1 is LGHNA and CDR2 YNFKEQ. The CDR3 runs 16 residues. V lost 1 base to trimming and J lost 5 bases; unmatched junction nucleotides: 6. The CDR3 region is CASSQVPSGRRDTQYF. The DNA for the CDR3 is TGTGCCAGCAGCCAAGTTCCTAGCGGGAGAAGAGATACGCAGTATTTT.

CDR3 loop: CASSLNRGYEKLFF. The DNA of the CDR3 is TGTGCCAGCAGCTTAAACAGGGGCTATGAAAAACTGTTTTTT. V gene TRBV7-3 combines with J gene TRBJ1-4; 7 bases map to TRBD1. Germline V CDR1 and CDR2: SGHTA, FQGTGA. With 1 base clipped from V and 6 bases from J, the junction kept 2 bases outside the gene matches. The CDR3 runs 14 residues.

This clonotype was seen a few times. The J gene is TRBJ2-3, the V gene TRBV7-9, with 9 bases that match TRBD2. Germline loops: CDR1 SEHNR, CDR2 FQNEAQ (reference sequence). This CDR3 comprises 16 residues. With V trimmed by 5 bases and J by 2 bases, 8 bases remained unmatched. CDR3 in amino acids: CASSPLLAGDTDTQYF. The CDR3, as DNA: TGTGCCAGCAGCCCCCTCTTAGCGGGGGACACAGATACGCAGTATTTT.